This passage covers 27 T cell receptor beta chains from one sample sequenced in a study of graft-versus-host responses after intestinal transplantation. Generated by immunoSEQ multiplex PCR, the TCRdb table keeps only in-frame clones and is missing some. The table has just under 100,000 clones, 80% to 95% seen once. The source material was PBMCs, sampled roughly 68 weeks after intestinal transplant. The origin of the receptors is a human patient who received an intestinal transplant, so some T cells may come from the graft donor.

The chain links TRBV7-6 to TRBJ2-3, with D maybe TRBD2 (6 bases). Germline V CDR1 and CDR2: SGHVS, FNYEAQ. The V gene lost 2 bases and the J gene lost 3 bases, with 9 bases spanning the gap. CDR3 length equals 14 residues. In DNA form, the CDR3 reads TGTGCCAGCAGCTTAAACCTAGCGACAGATACGCAGTATTTT. This encodes CASSLNLATDTQYF. The full variable domain, completed using reference TRBV7-6 and TRBJ2-3, is GAGVSQSPRYKVTKRGQDVALRCDPISGHVSLYWYRQALGQGPEFLTYFNYEAQQDKSGLPNDRFSAERPEGSISTLTIQRTEQRDSAMYRCASSLNLATDTQYFGPGTRLTVL.

V is TRBV9 and J is TRBJ1-1, with D unresolved. The CDR3 sequence is 12 residues long. V was cut by 4 bases and J by 11 bases, with 15 bases left in between. CDR1 is SGDLS and CDR2 is YYNGEE in the germline V gene. The CDR3 DNA is TGTGCCAGCAGCCCCCTCCCGCAAGGGGCTTTCTTT. As protein: CASSPLPQGAFF.

The rearrangement uses TRBV5-4 and TRBJ2-3, with unresolved D. CDR1 and CDR2 (germline): SGHNT, YYREEE (reference sequence). V lost 1 base, J lost 0 bases, and 12 bases lay in between. The CDR3 has 16 amino acids. The CDR3 coding sequence is TGTGCCAGCAGCTTGCGTCCAGGCGAGAGCACAGATACGCAGTATTTT. This sequence encodes CASSLRPGESTDTQYF. The variable domain in full, completed from reference TRBV5-4 and TRBJ2-3, reads ETGVTQSPTHLIKTRGQQVTLRCSSQSGHNTVSWYQQALGQGPQFIFQYYREEENGRGNFPPRFSGLQFPNYSSELNVNALELDDSALYLCASSLRPGESTDTQYFGPGTRLTVL.

The chain has TRBV7-9 and TRBJ2-2; the D is unclear. This CDR3 is built from 16 residues. The germline V and J ends were trimmed by 6 bases and 6 bases, with 20 bases remaining between them. The V gene's germline CDR1 is SEHNR and CDR2 FQNEAQ (reference sequence). CDR3 in DNA: TGTGCCAGCAGTTATTGGTTACAGCCCGTCTCCGGGGAGCTGTTTTTT. It translates to CASSYWLQPVSGELFF.

The chain carries TRBV6-6 and TRBJ1-1, with no clear D. Germline lookup yields CDR1 MNHNY and CDR2 SVGAGI (reference sequence). Between the trimmed V and J ends, which lost 2 bases and 8 bases, there was a span of 9 bases. There are 12 residues in the CDR3. CDR3 protein: CASSYGQNEAFF. In DNA form, the CDR3 reads TGTGCCAGCAGTTACGGGCAGAACGAAGCTTTCTTT.

The genes are TRBV27 and TRBJ1-3, with D tentatively TRBD1 (5 bases). V lost 8 bases and J lost 0, with 14 bases in between. Germline V CDR1 and CDR2: MNHEY, SMNVEV (reference sequence). CDR3 length: 15 residues. The CDR3 loop is CASPRGDSSGNTIYF. The CDR3 DNA sequence: TGTGCCAGCCCGAGAGGGGACTCCTCTGGAAACACCATATATTTT.

The V call is TRBV10-3, the J call TRBJ2-1; 13 bases align to TRBD2. CDR3 length equals 15 residues. Per the germline V gene, CDR1 is ENHRY and CDR2 is SYGVKD. V gave up 6 bases and J gave up 9 bases; unmatched junction bases: 8. The chain's CDR3 is CAIRSTSGGTLEQFF. CDR3 in DNA: TGTGCCATCAGATCGACTAGCGGGGGGACCCTTGAGCAGTTCTTC.

V usage is TRBV18 and J usage is TRBJ2-7; possibly TRBD2 for D (5 bases). V was pared by 3 bases and J by 4 bases, with 10 bases between. In germline, CDR1 is KGHSH, CDR2 LQKENI. The CDR3 covers 13 residues. The DNA for the CDR3 is TGTGCCAGCTCACCCGGGGTAGGGTACGAGCAGTACTTC. Translating it yields CASSPGVGYEQYF.

The chain links TRBV7-8 to TRBJ1-1; 8 bases fit TRBD1. The CDR3 extends over 15 amino acids. V was clipped by 5 bases and J by 1 base; unmatched bases: 6. Per the germline V gene, CDR1 is SGHVS and CDR2 is FQNEAQ. The CDR3 protein is CASSTGQAQNTEAFF. The CDR3 region has the DNA TGTGCCAGCAGCACGGGACAGGCCCAGAACACTGAAGCTTTCTTT.

The gene calls are TRBV15 and TRBJ2-1; D gene unclear. The CDR3 length is 14 residues. CDR1 is LNHNV and CDR2 is YYDKDF in the germline V gene (reference sequence). Trimming removed 0 bases at V and 5 bases at J, with 8 bases between. CDR3 region: CATSRDRQDNEQFF. The CDR3 nucleotides read TGTGCCACCAGCAGAGATCGGCAGGACAATGAGCAGTTCTTC.

This sequence joins TRBV6-6 and TRBJ2-1; 8 bases are shared with TRBD2. The CDR3 covers 15 residues. V dropped 1 base and J dropped 5; count of bases not matched to a gene: 4. Germline-derived CDR1 and CDR2 are MNHNY and SVGAGI (reference sequence). The CDR3 is CASSYLAGGHNEQFF. CDR3 in DNA: TGTGCCAGCAGTTACTTGGCGGGGGGACACAATGAGCAGTTCTTC.

This chain connects TRBV10-3 to TRBJ2-7; either TRBD1 or TRBD2 may fit D (5 bases each). The V and J ends lost 6 bases and 4 bases respectively, with 10 bases between them. This CDR3 comprises 12 residues. Per the germline V gene, CDR1 is ENHRY and CDR2 is SYGVKD. The CDR3 protein is CAIRGVGYEQYF. The CDR3 DNA reads TGTGCCATCAGGGGGGTGGGGTACGAGCAGTACTTC.

The V call is TRBV14, the J call TRBJ2-5; the D gene could be TRBD1 or TRBD2 (5 bases each). This CDR3 spans 16 amino acids. The germline gives CDR1 SGHDN, CDR2 FVKESK. Trimming stripped 1 base from V and 5 bases from J, with 17 bases between. The CDR3 here is CASSQARLAGAETQYF. CDR3 DNA sequence: TGTGCCAGCAGCCAAGCACGGCTAGCTGGGGCGGAGACCCAGTACTTC.

Only a few counts were recorded for this clone. The V gene is TRBV11-2, the J gene TRBJ1-4; no firm D call. V was cut by 5 bases and J by 5 bases, with 6 bases left in between. The CDR3 totals 12 residues. Germline V gene sequence: CDR1 SGHAT, CDR2 FQNNGV. CDR3 nucleotides: TGTGCCAGCAGCGCACAGAATGAAAAACTGTTTTTT. This codes for CASSAQNEKLFF.

The chain carries TRBV15 and TRBJ2-1, with TRBD2 identical over 9 bases. The CDR3 has 17 amino acids. With 2 bases clipped from V and 6 bases from J, the junction kept 11 bases outside the gene matches. Germline V gene lookup returns CDR1 LNHNV and CDR2 YYDKDF (reference sequence). In DNA form, the CDR3 reads TGTGCCACCAGCAGACGGCAGCGGGGGGTCCGAATCAATGAGCAGTTCTTC. Protein product: CATSRRQRGVRINEQFF.

This clone was detected once. The rearrangement uses TRBV7-2 and TRBJ1-3, with 7 bases lining up with TRBD1. Germline CDR1 is SGHTA and CDR2 is FQGNSA. The CDR3 consists of 17 residues. The V segment lost 2 bases and the J segment 0 bases; nucleotides outside the gene matches: 7. The chain's CDR3 is CASSLQTGIYSGNTIYF. The CDR3 DNA sequence: TGTGCCAGCAGCTTACAGACAGGGATATACTCTGGAAACACCATATATTTT.

This rearrangement joins TRBV6-5 to TRBJ1-2; tentatively, D is TRBD1 (6 bases). From germline, CDR1 is MNHEY and CDR2 SVGAGI. V lost 0 bases and J lost 2, with 7 bases in between. The length of the CDR3 is 14 residues. CDR3 residues: CASSYSGANYGYTF. The CDR3 bases are TGTGCCAGCAGTTACTCGGGGGCCAACTATGGCTACACCTTC.

The chain joins TRBV6-6 to TRBJ1-2, with 11 bases fitting TRBD1. The V segment lost 2 bases and the J segment 8 bases; nucleotides outside the gene matches: 7. The V gene's germline CDR1 is MNHNY and CDR2 SVGAGI (reference sequence). The CDR3 is 15 residues long. The CDR3 region is CASSYGDRGTRGYTF. As DNA, the CDR3 is TGTGCCAGCAGTTACGGGGACAGGGGGACGCGAGGCTACACCTTC.

In this sample, this clone turned up once. The V and J genes are TRBV27 and TRBJ2-7, with TRBD2 matching over 7 bases. The germline gives CDR1 MNHEY, CDR2 SMNVEV (reference sequence). After removal of 0 bases from V and 3 bases from J, the junction contained 5 bases not matched to a gene. This CDR3 comprises 15 residues. CDR3 amino acids: CASSLSGGTYYEQYF. The CDR3 coding sequence is TGTGCCAGCAGTTTATCGGGAGGGACTTACTACGAGCAGTACTTC.

The chain has TRBV10-1 and TRBJ1-1; D remains unclear. This CDR3 is built from 12 residues. Trimming shortened V by 3 bases and J by 1 base, and 3 bases separated the two germline ends. Germline CDR1 and CDR2: WNHNN and SYGVQD (reference sequence). CDR3 nucleotides: TGCGCCAGCAGTGACCCGAACACTGAAGCTTTCTTT. This gives the protein CASSDPNTEAFF.

The V call is TRBV6-1, the J call TRBJ1-6; maybe TRBD1 (6 bases). Trimming shortened V by 0 bases and J by 6 bases, and 12 bases separated the two germline ends. The CDR3 is 16 amino acids. CDR1 and CDR2 from the germline V gene are MNHNS and SASEGT. The CDR3 loop is CASSEATLGGNSPLHF. As DNA, the CDR3 is TGTGCCAGCAGTGAAGCCACCTTAGGGGGTAATTCACCCCTCCACTTT.

CDR3 sequence reads: CASSPGHEQYF. The CDR3 DNA reads as TGTGCCAGCAGCCCCGGGCACGAGCAGTACTTC. V usage is TRBV7-9 and J usage is TRBJ2-7; D unresolved. The V gene's germline CDR1 is SEHNR and CDR2 FQNEAQ (reference sequence). The CDR3 contains 11 residues. V gave up 5 bases and J gave up 5 bases, with 7 bases separating them.

V is TRBV23-1 and J is TRBJ2-5; D call uncertain. TRBV23-1 falls under the ORF class, with uncertain function. The germline V and J ends were trimmed by 4 bases and 0 bases, with 21 bases remaining between them. The CDR3 has 18 amino acids. CDR3 loop: CASSPRQQPLAYQETQYF. In DNA form, the CDR3 reads TGCGCCAGCAGTCCTAGACAACAACCACTCGCCTACCAAGAGACCCAGTACTTC.

This chain connects TRBV12-1 to TRBJ2-3. TRBV12-1 is labeled a pseudogene. This CDR3 is built from 14 residues. The DNA for the CDR3 is TGTGCCAGCGGTCCTACGGCTAGCACAGATACGCAGTATTTT. This sequence encodes CASGPTASTDTQYF.

This sequence joins TRBV11-2 and TRBJ2-1; 11 bases are shared with TRBD2. The germline V gene encodes CDR1 SGHAT and CDR2 FQNNGV. CDR3 length equals 16 residues. J gave up 6 bases and V 4 bases, and 8 bases lay outside the gene matches. Here the CDR3 DNA reads TGTGCCAGCAGCTACCGTAGCGGGGGGGCCTCCAATGAGCAGTTCTTC. Translated, it gives CASSYRSGGASNEQFF.

This clone was observed a few times. The chain combines TRBV19 with TRBJ1-2; weak D call: TRBD1 (6 bases). The V end lost 1 base, the J end lost 4 bases, and 13 bases lay between the germline ends. Germline CDR1 reads LNHDA; CDR2 reads SQIVND (reference sequence). This CDR3 contains 15 residues. Here the CDR3 reads CASSIGEGVGYGYTF. The CDR3 nucleotides read TGTGCCAGTAGTATAGGAGAGGGGGTTGGCTATGGCTACACCTTC. The whole variable domain, remainder taken from reference TRBV19 and TRBJ1-2, is DGGITQSPKYLFRKEGQNVTLSCEQNLNHDAMYWYRQDPGQGLRLIYYSQIVNDFQKGDIAEGYSVSREKKESFPLTVTSAQKNPTAFYLCASSIGEGVGYGYTFGSGTRLTVV.

J is TRBJ2-7 and V is TRBV18; either TRBD1 or TRBD2 may supply D (5 bases each). Germline V CDR1 and CDR2: KGHSH, LQKENI. Trimming took off 2 bases at V and 2 bases at J, with 13 bases between the two ends. This CDR3 is built from 15 residues. In DNA, the CDR3 is TGTGCCAGCTCACCATCCCGGGACCTAACCTACGAGCAGTACTTC. This codes for CASSPSRDLTYEQYF.